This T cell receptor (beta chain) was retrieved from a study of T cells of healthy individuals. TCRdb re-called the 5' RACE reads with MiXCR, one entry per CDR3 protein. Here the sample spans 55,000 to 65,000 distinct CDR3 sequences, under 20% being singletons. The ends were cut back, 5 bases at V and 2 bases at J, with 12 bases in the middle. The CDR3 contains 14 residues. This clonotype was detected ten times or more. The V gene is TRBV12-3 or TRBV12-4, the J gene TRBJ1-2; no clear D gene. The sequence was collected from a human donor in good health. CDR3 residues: CASSPAGWNYGYTF. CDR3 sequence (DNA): TGTGCCAGCAGTCCCGCCGGATGGAACTATGGCTACACCTTC.